The clone carrying this TCR beta chain was detected once. The data derive from a study of shared clonotypes between healthy human individuals. Terminally differentiated effector memory CD45RA+ cells were excluded by CCR7 positive selection of CD45RO-negative cells. V lost 5 bases and J 4 bases, leaving 15 bases between the germline ends. The CDR3 sequence is 15 residues long. Germline assignment: CDR1 LNHDA and CDR2 SQIVND (reference sequence). Libraries were prepared by immunoSEQ multiplex PCR; TCRdb keeps only in-frame clonotypes and omits some of them. The sample includes about 870,000 clones, about 92% of them seen just once.

The chain is built from TRBV19 and TRBJ1-3; unclear D gene. The source is a young man in good health. Sequences were obtained from naive CD8+ T cells sorted from blood. This CDR3 is CASSDVEEGGNTIYF. The DNA for the CDR3 is TGTGCCAGTAGTGACGTTGAGGAGGGAGGAAACACCATATATTTT. The whole variable domain, remainder taken from reference TRBV19 and TRBJ1-3, is DGGITQSPKYLFRKEGQNVTLSCEQNLNHDAMYWYRQDPGQGLRLIYYSQIVNDFQKGDIAEGYSVSREKKESFPLTVTSAQKNPTAFYLCASSDVEEGGNTIYFGEGSWLTVV.